Included here is one TCR beta chain sequence, with context. Relative to the germline gene, one junction end is altered; a read error may explain this. This specimen comes from a study of T cells in Graves' hyperthyroidism and ophthalmopathy. This CDR3 is 15 amino acids long. RNA transcripts gave rise to amplified TCR beta CDR3 regions. An initial round of RT-PCR targeting the TCR CDR3 relied on the HTBI primer set. TCRdb reprocessed the multiplex PCR reads via MiXCR and lists one record per CDR3 protein. This table holds around 350,000 distinct CDR3 sequences, roughly 25% found once. V gene TRBV12-3 or TRBV12-4 combines with J gene TRBJ2-1; maybe TRBD2 (6 bases). The clonotype was recovered from a man aged 50 to 60 with Graves' hyperthyroidism. Input material: blood. CDR3: CASSLASWGGNERFF. Here the CDR3 DNA reads TGTGCCAGCAGTTTAGCGTCTTGGGGAGGAAATGAGCGGTTCTTC.